This TCR beta chain was obtained from a study of cytomegalovirus exposure and HLA in healthy donors (dated by TCRdb to about 2017). Study-level background: According to a later analysis, the 100 to 150 validation repertoires were produced on the same platform as the roughly 600 repertoires of the first cohort. To predict cytomegalovirus infection status, the study combined high-throughput TCR immunosequencing, statistical association of individual TCRs with disease status, and machine learning. In addition to the first cohort of 666 subjects, a separate validation cohort of 130 or so different subjects was used. The study aimed to test whether cataloging public T cell receptors could reveal signatures of past pathogen exposure. Broader findings and caveats from the paper: The authors suggested that the approach could potentially be generalized to other disease states and immunological phenotypes. A later analysis had no HLA typing for the validation cohort, so co-occurrence there was scored across all 110 or so repertoires. The study listed 164 TCR beta chains as associated with cytomegalovirus. In vitro tests confirmed that a few of the cytomegalovirus-associated TCR beta chains recognize cytomegalovirus antigens. In a later analysis, TCRs clustered in the first cohort were found to also tend to co-occur in the approximately 120 validation repertoires, with approximately 95% of cluster scores above 0. Across donors, most TCR sequences were observed very rarely, whereas some public TCRs were present in many individuals. Cytomegalovirus status was reported to be diagnosed by the classifier with high specificity and sensitivity in both the original and validation cohorts.

Libraries were prepared through the immunoSEQ multiplex PCR assay. Concerning the study's data processing: To diagnose cytomegalovirus status from the catalog of TCR beta chain sequences, a statistical classification framework was built. What TCRdb holds here is the immuneACCESS table cut down to in-frame rearrangements. Part of the clones is not present; checked against another copy, under half of the missing clones reflect an unresolved V gene, and the others are unexplained. V and J calls and clone size are those listed in that table; D and trimming were worked out from the DNA. The table for this sample lists about 76,000 clones; 85% to 95% of them were counted only once. The ten largest clones add up to roughly 1.6% of the sample. A remark on this clone: Its antigen specificity is not known. Nothing much larger sits one base from this clone, and base qualities are not available.

At the junction V is shortened by 4 bases and J by 6 bases; bases outside the gene matches: 7. Per the germline V gene, MNHNS is the CDR1 and SASEGT is the CDR2. The CDR3 has 15 amino acids, counting the end cysteine and phenylalanine. The retained sequence is limited to the CDR3, 45 bases, with the frame set at the first base. Separate from the approximately 730-subject first cohort, the validation cohort of roughly 110 subjects was the group to which the donors belonged. The chain was built from TRBV6-1 and TRBJ2-1; TRBD1 fits 9 bases in the junction. This sequence was found in a man between 18 and 35 years old in good health and CMV-seropositive. The sequenced material came from PBMCs. Here the CDR3 is given as CASSAPGQGGNEQFF. The sequence in DNA is TGTGCCAGCAGTGCTCCGGGACAGGGTGGCAATGAGCAGTTCTTC.